Following are 8 T cell receptor beta chains from one sample sequenced in a study of CD8+ T cells in alopecia areata. After isolation, RNA underwent reverse transcription to generate cDNA as the sequencing template. The method was immunoSEQ multiplex PCR; TCRdb's version includes in-frame clones alone and lacks a portion of them. The sample lists 150,000 to 200,000 clones, more than 55% occurring once. Treatment denoted: oral pan-JAK inhibitor, 5-10 mg twice daily. This material consisted of CD4+ T cells sorted from blood, taken at approximately week 49, from a patient treated with tofacitinib. The receptors here all came from a human donor with alopecia areata.

The rearrangement joins TRBV30 to TRBJ1-5, with D perhaps TRBD1 (5 bases). From germline, CDR1 is GTSNPN and CDR2 SVGIG (reference sequence). Trimming stripped 2 bases from V and 0 bases from J, with 11 bases between. CDR3 size: 15 residues. CDR3 sequence reads: CAWSLGTDSNQPQHF. The CDR3 nucleotides are TGTGCCTGGAGTCTGGGGACCGATAGCAATCAGCCCCAGCATTTT.

The chain couples TRBV30 to TRBJ2-7, with a tentative D call TRBD2 (5 bases). Germline values: CDR1 GTSNPN, CDR2 SVGIG (reference sequence). The V end was cut by 0 bases, the J end by 4 bases, with 13 bases between. The length of the CDR3 is 14 residues. CDR3: CAWSVRMGEYEQYF. The CDR3 DNA sequence: TGTGCCTGGAGTGTACGGATGGGAGAATACGAGCAGTACTTC.

This clone is a singleton in its sample. The V call is TRBV29-1, the J call TRBJ1-1, with a tentative D call TRBD1 (5 bases). With 4 bases removed from V and 0 bases from J, the gap between germline ends came to 9 bases. From germline, CDR1 is SQVTM and CDR2 ANQGSEA. The CDR3 has 13 amino acids. CDR3 sequence reads: CSVALGLNTEAFF. CDR3 nucleotides: TGCAGCGTTGCATTGGGACTGAACACTGAAGCTTTCTTT.

The sample holds one count of this clone. The DNA for the CDR3 is TGTGCCTGGAGTGAGGGTTCCAGGGGGAAAAACATTCAGTACTTC. Amino acid sequence: CAWSEGSRGKNIQYF. This sequence joins TRBV30 and TRBJ2-4; 7 bases are a match to TRBD1. This CDR3 comprises 15 residues. V dropped 1 base and J dropped 4; count of bases not matched to a gene: 7. The V gene's germline CDR1 is GTSNPN and CDR2 SVGIG (reference sequence). Looking up the rest from reference TRBV30 and TRBJ2-4 gives the full variable domain: SQTIHQWPATLVQPVGSPLSLECTVEGTSNPNLYWYRQAAGRGLQLLFYSVGIGQISSEVPQNLSASRPQDRQFILSSKKLLLSDSGFYLCAWSEGSRGKNIQYFGAGTRLSVL.

The chain carries TRBV25-1 and TRBJ1-2, with 11 bases matching TRBD1. CDR3 length equals 13 residues. Trimming removed 7 bases from V and 6 bases from J; junction bases left unmatched: 4. The germline gives CDR1 MGHDK, CDR2 SYGVNS. CDR3 nucleotides: TGTGCCAGCAAGGACAGGGGGCTTGATGGCTACACCTTC. Translated, it gives CASKDRGLDGYTF.

This chain uses TRBV2 with TRBJ1-5; 7 bases agree with TRBD1. Germline trimming cut 5 bases from V and 8 bases from J; bases unmatched to any gene: 9. This CDR3 contains 14 residues. CDR1 is SNHLY and CDR2 is FYNNEI in the germline V gene. CDR3 nucleotides: TGTGCCAGCAGTCGTACAGGGGAATGGGAGCCCCAGCATTTT. Translating gives CASSRTGEWEPQHF.

The V gene is TRBV25-1, the J gene TRBJ1-2, with D perhaps matching TRBD1 (5 bases). V was cut by 6 bases and J by 5 bases, with 10 bases left in between. This CDR3 comprises 12 residues. Germline assignment: CDR1 MGHDK and CDR2 SYGVNS. The CDR3 spells CASSKAGYGYTF. In nucleotides, the CDR3 is TGTGCCAGCAGCAAGGCAGGGTATGGCTACACCTTC.

The rearrangement uses TRBV9 and TRBJ2-7; no reliable D call. This CDR3 is built from 13 residues. V shed 0 bases and J shed 3 bases, with 7 bases lying between them. The germline V gene encodes CDR1 SGDLS and CDR2 YYNGEE. In DNA form, the CDR3 reads TGTGCCAGCAGCGTAGGTGACAACTACGAGCAGTACTTC. This sequence encodes CASSVGDNYEQYF.